The present TCR beta chain was sequenced within a study of shared clonotypes between healthy human individuals. A remark on this clone: Its antigen is still unknown.

General study findings and limits: Between four donors, naive CD4 clonotypes were shared at a level of about 5%.

CDR1 and CDR2 (germline): SNHLY, FYNNEI. V was trimmed by 7 bases and J by 4 bases, leaving 19 bases between them. This CDR3 is 15 amino acids long. Sequencing used immunoSEQ multiplex PCR; TCRdb keeps in-frame clones, though not all of them. This sample has 2 million to 2.5 million clones, with nearly 97% found just once. The receptor comes from a man younger than 35 in good health. The chain couples TRBV2 to TRBJ1-2, with D perhaps matching TRBD1 (6 bases). Material: naive CD4+ T cells sorted from blood. Specified subset: CD45RA+ positively selected. In nucleotides, the CDR3 is TGTGCCAGCAATACTGCCGACAGGACCCTCTATGGCTACACCTTC. Its protein product is CASNTADRTLYGYTF.